A single T cell receptor (beta chain) is shown here with its context. Generated by immunoSEQ multiplex PCR, the TCRdb table keeps only in-frame clones and is missing some. The data show over 200,000 clones, roughly 83% seen once. The record originates from a study of blood T cell repertoires in COVID-19. The clonotype was recovered from a middle-aged man with acute or convalescent COVID-19. The sequenced material came from peripheral blood.

CDR3 bases: TGTGCCAGCAGCTCCAGGGGGCGAGCCTCCTACGAGCAGTACTTC. It is translated as CASSSRGRASYEQYF. The rearrangement uses TRBV5-6 and TRBJ2-7; 8 bases line up with TRBD1. The CDR3 has 15 amino acids. The V segment lost 3 bases and the J segment 0 bases; nucleotides outside the gene matches: 5. Germline CDR1 reads SGHDT; CDR2 reads YYEEEE.